The present entry profiles one T cell receptor beta chain with its context. Using immunoSEQ multiplex PCR, the repertoire was profiled, and TCRdb retains in-frame clones only, with some absent. This table holds roughly 17,000 clones, 75% to 90% found once. This sample was taken from a study of T cells in localized non-small cell lung cancer. This CDR3 comprises 15 residues. Trimming removed 4 bases from V and 0 bases from J, with 11 bases in between. The germline V gene has CDR1 SGHTS and CDR2 YDEGEE. The sequence derives from a male donor at least 60 years old with stage II squamous cell lung carcinoma. The sample here was peripheral blood, taken before any cancer treatment. This chain links TRBV5-8 with TRBJ1-5; D ambiguous. The CDR3 DNA sequence: TGTGCCAGCAGCCTCGGAGGAAATAGCAATCAGCCCCAGCATTTT. Translated: CASSLGGNSNQPQHF.